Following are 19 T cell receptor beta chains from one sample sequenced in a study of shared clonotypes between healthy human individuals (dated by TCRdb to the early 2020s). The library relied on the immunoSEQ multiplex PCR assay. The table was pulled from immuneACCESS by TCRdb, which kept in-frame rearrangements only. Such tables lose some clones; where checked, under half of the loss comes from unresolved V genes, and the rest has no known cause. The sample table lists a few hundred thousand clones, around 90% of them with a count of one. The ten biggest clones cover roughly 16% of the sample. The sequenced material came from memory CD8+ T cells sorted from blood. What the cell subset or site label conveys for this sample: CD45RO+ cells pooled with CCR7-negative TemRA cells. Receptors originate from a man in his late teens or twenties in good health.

CDR3 nucleotides: TGCGCCAGTAGTCGAGGTCAGGGTCCGGGGGAGCAGTACTTC. Amino acids: CASSRGQGPGEQYF. The gene calls are TRBV10-2 and TRBJ2-7; either TRBD1 or TRBD2 may supply D (5 bases each). V lost 9 bases and J 7 bases, leaving 22 bases between the germline ends. The CDR3 has 14 residues. The germline gives CDR1 WSHSY, CDR2 SAAADI.

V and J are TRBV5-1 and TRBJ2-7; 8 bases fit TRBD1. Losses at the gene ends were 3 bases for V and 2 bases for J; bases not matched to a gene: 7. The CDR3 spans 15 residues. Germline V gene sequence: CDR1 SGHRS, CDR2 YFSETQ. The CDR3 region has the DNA TGCGCCAGCAGCTGGGGGACAGGTATCACCTACGAGCAGTACTTC. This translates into CASSWGTGITYEQYF.

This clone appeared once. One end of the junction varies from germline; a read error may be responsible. This CDR3 reads CASRGKGPGTEAFF. CDR3 nucleotide sequence: TGTGCGAGTAGGGGGAAGGGGCCGGGAACTGAAGCTTTCTTT. The rearrangement links TRBV19 to TRBJ1-1, with D possibly TRBD1 on 6 matching bases. The CDR3 spans 14 residues. Germline CDR1 LNHDA, CDR2 SQIVND (reference sequence).

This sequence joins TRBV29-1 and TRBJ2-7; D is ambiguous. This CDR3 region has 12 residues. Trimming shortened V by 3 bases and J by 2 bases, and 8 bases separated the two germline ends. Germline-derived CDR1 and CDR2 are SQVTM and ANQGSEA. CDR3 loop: CSVDGYPYEQYF. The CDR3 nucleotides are TGCAGCGTTGATGGATACCCCTACGAGCAGTACTTC.

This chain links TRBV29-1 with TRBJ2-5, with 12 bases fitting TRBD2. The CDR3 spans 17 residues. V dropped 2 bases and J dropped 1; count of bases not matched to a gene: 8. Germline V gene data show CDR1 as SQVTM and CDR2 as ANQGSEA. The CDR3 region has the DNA TGCAGCGTTGAATTGTCTAGCGGGGGGGAGAGCCAAGAGACCCAGTACTTC. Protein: CSVELSSGGESQETQYF.

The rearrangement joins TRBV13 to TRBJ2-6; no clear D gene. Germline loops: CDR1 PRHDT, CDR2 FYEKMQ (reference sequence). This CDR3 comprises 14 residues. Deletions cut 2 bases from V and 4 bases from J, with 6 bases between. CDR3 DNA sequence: TGTGCCAGCAGCTTAAGGGCCGGGGCCAACGTCCTGACTTTC. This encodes CASSLRAGANVLTF. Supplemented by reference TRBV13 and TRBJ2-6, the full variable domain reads AAGVIQSPRHLIKEKRETATLKCYPIPRHDTVYWYQQGPGQDPQFLISFYEKMQSDKGSIPDRFSAQQFSDYHSELNMSSLELGDSALYFCASSLRAGANVLTFGAGSRLTVL.

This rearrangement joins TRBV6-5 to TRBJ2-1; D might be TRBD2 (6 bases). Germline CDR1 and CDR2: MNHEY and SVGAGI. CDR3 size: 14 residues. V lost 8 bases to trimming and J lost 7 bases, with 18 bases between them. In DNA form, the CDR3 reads TGTGCCAGCGGAGCGGGCGCTTATGCTAATGAGCAGTTCTTC. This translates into CASGAGAYANEQFF.

As DNA, the CDR3 is TGTGCCAGTACTGGGAGCTACTCTCCCAATGAGCAGTTCTTC. It yields the protein CASTGSYSPNEQFF. The chain has TRBV19 and TRBJ2-1, with D possibly TRBD2 on 5 matching bases. V shed 7 bases and J shed 6 bases, with 16 bases lying between them. The CDR3 extends over 14 amino acids. Germline V gives CDR1 LNHDA, CDR2 SQIVND (reference sequence).

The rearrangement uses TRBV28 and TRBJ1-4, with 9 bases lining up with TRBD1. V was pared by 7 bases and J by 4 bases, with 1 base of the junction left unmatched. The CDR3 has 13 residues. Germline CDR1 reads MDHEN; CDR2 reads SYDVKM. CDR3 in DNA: TGTGCCAGCATGGGACAGGGTAATGAAAAACTGTTTTTT. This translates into CASMGQGNEKLFF.

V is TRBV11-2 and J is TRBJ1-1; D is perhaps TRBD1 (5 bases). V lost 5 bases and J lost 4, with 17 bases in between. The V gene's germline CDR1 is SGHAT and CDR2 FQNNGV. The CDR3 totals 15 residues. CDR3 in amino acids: CASSNSGEIGTEAFF. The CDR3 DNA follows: TGTGCCAGCAGCAACTCGGGGGAGATAGGCACTGAAGCTTTCTTT. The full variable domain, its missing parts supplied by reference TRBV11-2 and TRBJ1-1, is EAGVAQSPRYKIIEKRQSVAFWCNPISGHATLYWYQQILGQGPKLLIQFQNNGVVDDSQLPKDRFSAERLKGVDSTLKIQPAKLEDSAVYLCASSNSGEIGTEAFFGQGTRLTVV.

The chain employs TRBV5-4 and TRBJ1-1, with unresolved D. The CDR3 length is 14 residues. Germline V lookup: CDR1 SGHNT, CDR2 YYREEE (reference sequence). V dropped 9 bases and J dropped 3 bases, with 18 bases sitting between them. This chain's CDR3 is CATESPDGYTEAFF. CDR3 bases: TGTGCCACGGAGTCTCCGGACGGTTACACTGAAGCTTTCTTT. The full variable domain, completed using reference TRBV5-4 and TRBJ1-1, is ETGVTQSPTHLIKTRGQQVTLRCSSQSGHNTVSWYQQALGQGPQFIFQYYREEENGRGNFPPRFSGLQFPNYSSELNVNALELDDSALYLCATESPDGYTEAFFGQGTRLTVV.

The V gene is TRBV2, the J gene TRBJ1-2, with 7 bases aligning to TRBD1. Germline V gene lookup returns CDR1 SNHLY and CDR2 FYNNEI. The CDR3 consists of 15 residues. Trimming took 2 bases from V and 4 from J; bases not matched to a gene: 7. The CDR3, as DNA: TGTGCCAGCAGTGAAATTCGCAGGGGGGTCTATGGCTACACCTTC. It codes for CASSEIRRGVYGYTF.

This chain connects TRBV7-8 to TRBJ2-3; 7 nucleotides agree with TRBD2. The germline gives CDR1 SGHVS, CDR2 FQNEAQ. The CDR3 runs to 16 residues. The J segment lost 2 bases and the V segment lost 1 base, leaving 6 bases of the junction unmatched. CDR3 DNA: TGTGCCAGCAGCTTAGGTACTAGCGCCTACACAGATACGCAGTATTTT. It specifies CASSLGTSAYTDTQYF. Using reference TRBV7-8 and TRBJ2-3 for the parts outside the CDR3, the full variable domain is GAGVSQSPRYKVAKRGQDVALRCDPISGHVSLFWYQQALGQGPEFLTYFQNEAQLDKSGLPSDRFFAERPEGSVSTLKIQRTQQEDSAVYLCASSLGTSAYTDTQYFGPGTRLTVL.

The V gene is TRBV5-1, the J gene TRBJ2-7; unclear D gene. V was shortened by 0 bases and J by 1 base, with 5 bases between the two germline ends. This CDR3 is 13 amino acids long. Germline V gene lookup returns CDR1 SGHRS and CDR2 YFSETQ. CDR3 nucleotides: TGCGCCAGCAGCTTGGGCGAGTCCTACGAGCAGTACTTC. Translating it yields CASSLGESYEQYF.

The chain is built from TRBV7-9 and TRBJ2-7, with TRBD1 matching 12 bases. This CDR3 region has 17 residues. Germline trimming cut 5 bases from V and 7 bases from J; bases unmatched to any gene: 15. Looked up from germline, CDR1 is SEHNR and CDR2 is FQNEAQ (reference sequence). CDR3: CASSPVVGDRGLLEQYF. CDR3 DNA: TGTGCCAGCAGCCCGGTAGTAGGGGACAGGGGGCTGTTAGAGCAGTACTTC.

CDR3 DNA: TGCGCCAGCAGCCACCGGTCTCCGAACACCGGGGAGCTGTTTTTT. Translated, it gives CASSHRSPNTGELFF. This chain joins TRBV4-1 and TRBJ2-2; no clear D gene. V was pared by 3 bases and J by 0 bases, with 8 bases between. Germline V lookup: CDR1 MGHRA, CDR2 YSYEKL. The CDR3 is made up of 15 amino acids.

The DNA for the CDR3 is TGTGCCAGCAGCTTGGGGCCCCCCTCCTACGAGCAGTACTTC. This sequence encodes CASSLGPPSYEQYF. The chain is built from TRBV7-6 and TRBJ2-7; a weak D match, TRBD1 (5 bases). CDR1 SGHVS and CDR2 FNYEAQ come from the germline V gene. V was cut by 3 bases and J by 0 bases, with 9 bases left in between. The CDR3 contains 14 residues.

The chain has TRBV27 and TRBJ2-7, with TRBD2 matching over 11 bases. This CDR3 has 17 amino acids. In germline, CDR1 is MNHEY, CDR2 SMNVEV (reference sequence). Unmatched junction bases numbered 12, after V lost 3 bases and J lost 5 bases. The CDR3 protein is CASSFPSPSGGPHEQYF. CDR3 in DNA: TGTGCCAGCAGTTTCCCGAGTCCTAGCGGGGGGCCCCACGAGCAGTACTTC.

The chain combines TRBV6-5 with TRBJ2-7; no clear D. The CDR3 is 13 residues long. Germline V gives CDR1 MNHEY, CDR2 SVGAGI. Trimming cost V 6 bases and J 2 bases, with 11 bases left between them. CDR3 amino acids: CASSPGVTYEQYF. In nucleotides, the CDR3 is TGTGCCAGCAGCCCAGGAGTTACCTACGAGCAGTACTTC.